This T cell receptor beta chain emerged from a study of blood T cells in healthy people across ages. Next came a second PCR, run for 7 to 11 cycles, which used a sample-barcoded 5' primer along with a J-beta primer mix. TCRdb fed the 5' RACE reads into MiXCR, producing one record per CDR3 protein. Among approximately 800,000 distinct CDR3 sequences listed, approximately 53% were seen once. In this sample, this clonotype turned up a few times. Antigen specificity is unknown. General study findings and limits: Age advanced and TCR beta diversity per million T cells fell, roughly linearly.

This CDR3 has 14 amino acids. Germline lookup yields CDR1 SGDLS and CDR2 YYNGEE. Trimming cost V 2 bases and J 3 bases, with 10 bases left between them. The chain joins TRBV9 to TRBJ2-3; D unclear. The sequencing sample was made of blood. The receptor's source is an elderly man in good health. DNA of the CDR3: TGTGCCAGCAGCGTTAGTATAACGACAGATACGCAGTATTTT. Translated: CASSVSITTDTQYF.